The clone carrying this T cell receptor (beta chain) was seen a handful of times. Its antigen is not identified. V trimming: 2 bases; J trimming: 5 bases; junction bases outside the gene matches: 7. The CDR3 loop spans 14 amino acids. Germline assignment: CDR1 SGHRS and CDR2 YFSETQ. The sample comes from a study of cytomegalovirus exposure and HLA in healthy donors. Findings and caveats of the study: Analysis was performed later, and it showed HLA-associated TCR beta chains to be more clonally expanded than equally common others. A later analysis revealed that TCR association rates differed between HLA loci, peaking at DRB1 and bottoming out at HLA-C. V segments that were indistinguishable, TRBV6-2 and TRBV6-3 among them, were omitted from analysis. The study put 150 to 200 TCR beta chains on its list as cytomegalovirus-associated.

PCR used 60 Vbeta primers and 13 Jbeta primers. Clones were read by immunoSEQ multiplex PCR, and TCRdb kept only the in-frame ones, dropping some. The data show some 80,000 clones, with about 9.4% seen just once and 24% held by the top ten. This clonotype originated in a man aged 55 to 70 in good health and CMV-seropositive. This rearrangement joins TRBV5-1 to TRBJ2-7, with 7 bases identical to TRBD1. Sequencing was carried out using PBMCs. The DNA of the CDR3 is TGCGCCAGCAGCTTCAGACAGGGACGCGACGAGCAGTACTTC. Translated, it gives CASSFRQGRDEQYF.